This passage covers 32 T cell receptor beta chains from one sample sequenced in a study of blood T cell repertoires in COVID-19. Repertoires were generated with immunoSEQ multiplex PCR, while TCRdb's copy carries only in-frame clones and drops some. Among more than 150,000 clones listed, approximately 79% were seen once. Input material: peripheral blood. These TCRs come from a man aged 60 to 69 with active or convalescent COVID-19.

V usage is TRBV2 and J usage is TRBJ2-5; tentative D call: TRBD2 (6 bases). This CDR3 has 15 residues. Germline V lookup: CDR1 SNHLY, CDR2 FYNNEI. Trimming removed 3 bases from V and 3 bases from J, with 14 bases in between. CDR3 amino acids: CASSDGSGGKETQYF. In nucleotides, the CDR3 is TGTGCCAGCAGTGACGGTAGCGGAGGAAAAGAGACCCAGTACTTC.

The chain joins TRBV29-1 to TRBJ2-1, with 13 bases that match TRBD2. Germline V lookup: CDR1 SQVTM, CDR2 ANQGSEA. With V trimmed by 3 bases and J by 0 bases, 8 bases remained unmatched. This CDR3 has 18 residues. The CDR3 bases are TGCAGCGTTGAGGGGGGGACTAGCGGGGCCAGCTCCTACAATGAGCAGTTCTTC. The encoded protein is CSVEGGTSGASSYNEQFF.

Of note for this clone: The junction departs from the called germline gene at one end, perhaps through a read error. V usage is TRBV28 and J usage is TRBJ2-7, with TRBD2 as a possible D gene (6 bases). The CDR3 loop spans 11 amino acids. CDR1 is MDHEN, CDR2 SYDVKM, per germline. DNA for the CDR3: TGTGCCAGCAGTTTAGGGCTAGCGCCTCTATTC. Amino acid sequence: CASSLGLAPLF.

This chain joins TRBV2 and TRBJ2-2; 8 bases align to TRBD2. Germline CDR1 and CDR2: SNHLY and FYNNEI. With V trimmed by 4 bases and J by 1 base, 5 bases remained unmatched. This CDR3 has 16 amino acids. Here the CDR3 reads CASSAGTRGNTGELFF. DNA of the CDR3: TGTGCCAGCAGTGCCGGGACTAGGGGGAACACCGGGGAGCTGTTTTTT.

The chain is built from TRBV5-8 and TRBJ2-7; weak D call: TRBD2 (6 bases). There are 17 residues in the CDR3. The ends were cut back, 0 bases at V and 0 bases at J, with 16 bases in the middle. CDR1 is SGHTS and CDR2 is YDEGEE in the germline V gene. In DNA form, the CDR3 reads TGTGCCAGCAGCTTGGGGCGGAGGGGACCGAGCTCCTACGAGCAGTACTTC. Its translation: CASSLGRRGPSSYEQYF.

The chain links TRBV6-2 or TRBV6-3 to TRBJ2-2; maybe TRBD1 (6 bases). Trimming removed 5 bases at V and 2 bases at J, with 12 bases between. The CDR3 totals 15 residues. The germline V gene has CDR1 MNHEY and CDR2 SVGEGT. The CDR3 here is CASSIRGINTGELFF. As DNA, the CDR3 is TGTGCCAGCAGTATCAGGGGAATTAACACCGGGGAGCTGTTTTTT.

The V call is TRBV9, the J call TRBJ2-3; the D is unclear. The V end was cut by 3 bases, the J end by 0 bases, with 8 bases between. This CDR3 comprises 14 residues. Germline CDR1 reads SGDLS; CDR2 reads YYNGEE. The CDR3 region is CASSDSSSTDTQYF. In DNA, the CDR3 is TGTGCCAGCAGCGATAGCAGTAGCACAGATACGCAGTATTTT.

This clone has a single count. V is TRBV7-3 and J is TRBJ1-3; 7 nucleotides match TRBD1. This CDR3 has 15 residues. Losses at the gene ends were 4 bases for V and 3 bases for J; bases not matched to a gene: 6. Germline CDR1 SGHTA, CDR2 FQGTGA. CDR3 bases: TGTGCCAGCAGCTCTCCGGGACAGCTTGGAAACACCATATATTTT. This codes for CASSSPGQLGNTIYF.

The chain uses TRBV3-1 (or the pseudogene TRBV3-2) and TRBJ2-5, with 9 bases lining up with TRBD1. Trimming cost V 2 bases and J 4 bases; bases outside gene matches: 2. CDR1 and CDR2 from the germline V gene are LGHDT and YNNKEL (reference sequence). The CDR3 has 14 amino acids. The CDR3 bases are TGTGCCAGCAGCCAAATGACAGGGGGAGAGACCCAGTACTTC. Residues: CASSQMTGGETQYF.

For the CDR3, the DNA is TGTGCCAGCAGATCGACAGGAGATAGCAATCAGCCCCAGCATTTT. Translation gives CASRSTGDSNQPQHF. V gene TRBV28 combines with J gene TRBJ1-5, with D perhaps TRBD1 (6 bases). This CDR3 is 15 amino acids long. The germline gives CDR1 MDHEN, CDR2 SYDVKM. V was shortened by 6 bases and J by 0 bases, with 12 bases between the two germline ends.

The CDR3 coding sequence is TGTGCCAGCAGTTCCCCGGGTAAACGTATCGTTTTCTTT. This codes for CASSSPGKRIVFF. The gene calls are TRBV28 and TRBJ1-1; D call uncertain. V was pared by 4 bases and J by 13 bases, with 19 bases between. Germline CDR1 and CDR2: MDHEN and SYDVKM. The CDR3 length is 13 residues.

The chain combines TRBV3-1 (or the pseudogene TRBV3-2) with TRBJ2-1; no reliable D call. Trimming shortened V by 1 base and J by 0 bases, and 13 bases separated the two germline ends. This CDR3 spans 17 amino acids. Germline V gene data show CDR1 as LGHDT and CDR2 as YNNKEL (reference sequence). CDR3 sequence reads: CASSQGGGSSSYNEQFF. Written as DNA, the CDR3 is TGTGCCAGCAGCCAAGGCGGCGGTTCGAGCTCCTACAATGAGCAGTTCTTC.

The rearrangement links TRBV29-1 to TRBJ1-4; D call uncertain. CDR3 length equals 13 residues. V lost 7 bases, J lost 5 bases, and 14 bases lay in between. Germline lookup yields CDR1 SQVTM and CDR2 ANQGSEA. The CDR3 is CSARRVPNEKLFF. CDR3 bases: TGCAGCGCGCGCCGGGTTCCCAATGAAAAACTGTTTTTT.

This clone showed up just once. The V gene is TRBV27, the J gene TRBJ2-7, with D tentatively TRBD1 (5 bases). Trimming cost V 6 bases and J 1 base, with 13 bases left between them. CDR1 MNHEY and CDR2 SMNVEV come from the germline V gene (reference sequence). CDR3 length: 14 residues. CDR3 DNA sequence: TGTGCCAGCAGCGCTAACAGGCGGTCCTACGAGCAGTACTTC. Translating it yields CASSANRRSYEQYF.

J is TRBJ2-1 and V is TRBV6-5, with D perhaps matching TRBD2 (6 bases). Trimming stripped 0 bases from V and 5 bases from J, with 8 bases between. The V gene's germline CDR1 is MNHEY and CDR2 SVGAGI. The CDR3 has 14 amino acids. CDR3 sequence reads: CASSYSRGHNEQFF. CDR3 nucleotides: TGTGCCAGCAGTTACTCGCGGGGTCACAATGAGCAGTTCTTC.

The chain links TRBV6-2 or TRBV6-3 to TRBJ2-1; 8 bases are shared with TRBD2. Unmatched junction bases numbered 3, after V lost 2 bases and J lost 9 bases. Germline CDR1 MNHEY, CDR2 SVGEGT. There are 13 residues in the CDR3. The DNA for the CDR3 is TGTGCCAGCAGTTACCCGGGAGGGGGTGAGCAGTTCTTC. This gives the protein CASSYPGGGEQFF.

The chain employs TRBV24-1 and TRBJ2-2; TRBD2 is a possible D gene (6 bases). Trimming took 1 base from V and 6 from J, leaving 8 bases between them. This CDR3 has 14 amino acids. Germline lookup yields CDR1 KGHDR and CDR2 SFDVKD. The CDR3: CATSDFGGAGELFF. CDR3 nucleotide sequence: TGTGCCACCAGTGATTTTGGCGGGGCCGGGGAGCTGTTTTTT.

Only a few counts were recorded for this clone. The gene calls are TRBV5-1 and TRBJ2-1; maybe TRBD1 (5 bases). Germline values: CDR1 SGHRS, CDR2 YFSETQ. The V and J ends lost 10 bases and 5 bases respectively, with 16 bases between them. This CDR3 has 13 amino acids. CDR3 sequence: CAGSYGHNNEQFF. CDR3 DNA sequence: TGCGCCGGGTCCTATGGACACAACAATGAGCAGTTCTTC. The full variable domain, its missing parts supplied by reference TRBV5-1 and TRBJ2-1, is KAGVTQTPRYLIKTRGQQVTLSCSPISGHRSVSWYQQTPGQGLQFLFEYFSETQRNKGNFPGRFSGRQFSNSRSEMNVSTLELGDSALYLCAGSYGHNNEQFFGPGTRLTVL.

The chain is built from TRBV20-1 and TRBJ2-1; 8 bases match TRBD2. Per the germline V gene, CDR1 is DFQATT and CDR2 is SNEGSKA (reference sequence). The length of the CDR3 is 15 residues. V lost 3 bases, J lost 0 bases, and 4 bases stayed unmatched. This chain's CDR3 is CSASSGMHSYNEQFF. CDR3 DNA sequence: TGCAGTGCTAGTAGCGGGATGCACTCCTACAATGAGCAGTTCTTC.

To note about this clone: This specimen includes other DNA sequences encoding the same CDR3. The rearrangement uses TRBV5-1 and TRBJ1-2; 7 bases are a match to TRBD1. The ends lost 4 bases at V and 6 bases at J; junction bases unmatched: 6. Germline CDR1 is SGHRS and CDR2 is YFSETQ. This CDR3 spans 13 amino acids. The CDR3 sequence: CASSLGQGDGYTF. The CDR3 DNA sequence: TGCGCCAGCAGCCTCGGGCAGGGGGATGGCTACACCTTC.

The CDR3 is CASSPGRVGYGYTF. DNA for the CDR3: TGTGCCAGCAGCCCCGGCAGGGTCGGCTATGGCTACACCTTC. The chain has TRBV6-5 and TRBJ1-2; TRBD1 is a possible D gene (5 bases). The germline V gene has CDR1 MNHEY and CDR2 SVGAGI. This CDR3 comprises 14 residues. V shed 6 bases and J shed 4 bases, with 15 bases lying between them.

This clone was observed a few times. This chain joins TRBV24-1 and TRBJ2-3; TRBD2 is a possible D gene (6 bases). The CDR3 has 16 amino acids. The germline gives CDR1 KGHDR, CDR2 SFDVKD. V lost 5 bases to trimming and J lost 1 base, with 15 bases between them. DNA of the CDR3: TGTGCCACCAGTGGGAGGGAGCGAACGGGCACAGATACGCAGTATTTT. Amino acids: CATSGRERTGTDTQYF.

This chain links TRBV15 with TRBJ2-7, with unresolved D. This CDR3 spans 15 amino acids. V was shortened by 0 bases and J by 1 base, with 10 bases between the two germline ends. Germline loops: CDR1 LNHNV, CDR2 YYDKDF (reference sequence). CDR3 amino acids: CATSRDNRNSYEQYF. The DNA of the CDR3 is TGTGCCACCAGCAGAGACAACAGAAATTCCTACGAGCAGTACTTC.

CDR3 coding DNA: TGTGCCACCAGTAGTTACTATAGTGGGGAGCTGTTTTTT. Residues: CATSSYYSGELFF. The chain combines TRBV24-1 with TRBJ2-2; D call uncertain. The V end lost 6 bases, the J end lost 8 bases, and 12 bases lay between the germline ends. Per germline, CDR1 KGHDR and CDR2 SFDVKD. The CDR3 totals 13 residues.

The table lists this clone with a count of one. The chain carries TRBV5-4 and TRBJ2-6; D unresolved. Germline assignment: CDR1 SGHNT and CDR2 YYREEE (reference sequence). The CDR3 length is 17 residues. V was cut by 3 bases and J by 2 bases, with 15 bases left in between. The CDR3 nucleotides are TGTGCCAGCAGCTCCGACCTTGTGGGCCCTGGGGCCAACGTCCTGACTTTC. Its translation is CASSSDLVGPGANVLTF.

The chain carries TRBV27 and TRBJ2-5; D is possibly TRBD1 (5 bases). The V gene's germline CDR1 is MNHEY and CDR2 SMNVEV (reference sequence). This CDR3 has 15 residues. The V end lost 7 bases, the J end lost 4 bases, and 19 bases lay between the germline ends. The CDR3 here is CASNALQGRGETQYF. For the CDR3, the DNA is TGTGCCAGCAATGCGTTGCAGGGCCGAGGAGAGACCCAGTACTTC.

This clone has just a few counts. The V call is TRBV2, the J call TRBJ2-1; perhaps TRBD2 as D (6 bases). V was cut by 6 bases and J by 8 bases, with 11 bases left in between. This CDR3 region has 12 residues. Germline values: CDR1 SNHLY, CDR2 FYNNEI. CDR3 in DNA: TGTGCCAGCAGCCCGTCGGGGGATGAGCAGTTCTTC. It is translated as CASSPSGDEQFF.

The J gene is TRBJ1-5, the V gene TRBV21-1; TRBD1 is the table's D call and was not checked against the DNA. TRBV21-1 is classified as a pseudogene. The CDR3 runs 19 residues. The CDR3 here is CASSKRIPYRGYSNQPQHF. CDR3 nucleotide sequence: TGTGCCAGCAGCAAACGCATTCCATACAGGGGTTATAGCAATCAGCCCCAGCATTTT.

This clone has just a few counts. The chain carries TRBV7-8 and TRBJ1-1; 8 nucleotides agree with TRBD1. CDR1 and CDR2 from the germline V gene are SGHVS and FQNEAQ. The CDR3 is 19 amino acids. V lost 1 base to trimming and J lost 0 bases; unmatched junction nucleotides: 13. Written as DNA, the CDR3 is TGTGCCAGCAGCTTAGTATCCTCCCGGACAGGGATCATGAACACTGAAGCTTTCTTT. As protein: CASSLVSSRTGIMNTEAFF.

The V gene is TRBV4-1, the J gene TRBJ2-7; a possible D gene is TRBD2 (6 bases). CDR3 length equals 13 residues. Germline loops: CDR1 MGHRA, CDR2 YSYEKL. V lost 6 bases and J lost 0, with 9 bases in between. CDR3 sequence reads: CASRREPSYEQYF. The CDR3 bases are TGCGCCAGCAGGCGGGAACCCTCCTACGAGCAGTACTTC.

The CDR3 sequence is CASSFTVPSTDTQYF. In DNA form, the CDR3 reads TGTGCCAGCAGCTTCACCGTCCCGAGTACAGATACGCAGTATTTT. This chain uses TRBV7-9 with TRBJ2-3; D is uncertain. Trimming took 3 bases from V and 3 from J, leaving 13 bases between them. Germline CDR1 and CDR2: SEHNR and FQNEAQ (reference sequence). The CDR3 is 15 amino acids. The entire variable domain, with the rest obtained from reference TRBV7-9 and TRBJ2-3, is as follows: DTGVSQNPRHKITKRGQNVTFRCDPISEHNRLYWYRQTLGQGPEFLTYFQNEAQLEKSRLLSDRFSAERPKGSFSTLEIQRTEQGDSAMYLCASSFTVPSTDTQYFGPGTRLTVL.

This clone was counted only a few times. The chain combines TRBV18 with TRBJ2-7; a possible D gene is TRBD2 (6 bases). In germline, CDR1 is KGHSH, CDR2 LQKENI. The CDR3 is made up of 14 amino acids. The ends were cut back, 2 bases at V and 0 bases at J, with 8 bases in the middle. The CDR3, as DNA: TGTGCCAGCTCACCAGGGGGGAACTCCTACGAGCAGTACTTC. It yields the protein CASSPGGNSYEQYF.